These T cell receptor beta chains were read from a single sample in a study of technical replicates of blood from a few donors. Method: immunoSEQ multiplex PCR; TCRdb's copy keeps in-frame clones and lacks some. This repertoire shows about 88,000 clones, 94% found once; its top ten account for more than 0.2%. The sample comprised T cells isolated from PBMCs. The source is a human donor in good health. Each CDR3 is given without its conserved first and last residue. Rows may omit the clone size; those that give it use once, few, many or a size class.

clone size: once
V gene: TRBV2
J gene: TRBJ1-5
CDR3 protein: ASTGGPYSNQPQH

clone size: -
V gene: TRBV18
J gene: TRBJ2-1
CDR3 protein: ASSPSRDSDEQF

clone size: -
V gene: TRBV28
J gene: TRBJ1-5
CDR3 protein: ASRSSNAGASNQPQH

clone size: -
V gene: TRBV19
J gene: TRBJ1-1
CDR3 protein: ASRAGGIAEAF

clone size: -
V gene: TRBV6-1
J gene: TRBJ1-4
CDR3 protein: ASSEGQFNEKLF

clone size: -
V gene: TRBV10-2
J gene: TRBJ2-5
CDR3 protein: ASSYGGGDQY

clone size: -
V gene: TRBV30
J gene: TRBJ1-4
CDR3 protein: AWSPGTGDEKLF

clone size: -
V gene: TRBV28
J gene: TRBJ2-7
CDR3 protein: ASSLFRLAGGLEQY

clone size: -
V gene: TRBV28
J gene: TRBJ2-4
CDR3 protein: ASSLLGRKNIQY

clone size: -
V gene: TRBV27
J gene: TRBJ1-5
CDR3 protein: ASRTGSSIQPQH

clone size: -
V gene: TRBV7-2
J gene: TRBJ2-3
CDR3 protein: ASRLHSRDTQY

clone size: -
V gene: TRBV9
J gene: TRBJ2-1
CDR3 protein: ASSVVTSGRGSSYNEQF

clone size: -
V gene: TRBV6-5
J gene: TRBJ1-3
CDR3 protein: ASRRNRGTGNTIY

clone size: -
V gene: TRBV2
J gene: TRBJ1-6
CDR3 protein: ATVNSPLH

clone size: -
V gene: TRBV11-2
J gene: TRBJ1-2
CDR3 protein: ASSSGTGEVRSYGYT

clone size: -
V gene: TRBV5-6
J gene: TRBJ2-7
CDR3 protein: ASSLVGRLSEQY